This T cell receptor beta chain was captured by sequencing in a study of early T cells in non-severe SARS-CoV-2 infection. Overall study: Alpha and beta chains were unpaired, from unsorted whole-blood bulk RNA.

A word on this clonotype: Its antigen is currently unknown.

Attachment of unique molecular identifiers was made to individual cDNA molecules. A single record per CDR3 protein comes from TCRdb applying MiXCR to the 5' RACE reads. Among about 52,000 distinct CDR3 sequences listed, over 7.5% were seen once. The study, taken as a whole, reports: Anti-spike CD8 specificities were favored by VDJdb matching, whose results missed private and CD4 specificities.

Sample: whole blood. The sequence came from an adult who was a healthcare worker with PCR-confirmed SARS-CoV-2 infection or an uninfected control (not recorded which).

CDR3 in DNA: TGCAGTGCCGGGACTAGCGATTTGGGAGAGACCCAGTACTTC. Encoded protein: CSAGTSDLGETQYF. This chain connects TRBV20-1 to TRBJ2-5, with 10 bases that match TRBD2. With V trimmed by 6 bases and J by 4 bases, 8 bases remained unmatched. The CDR3 contains 14 residues. The germline CDR1 and CDR2 sequences are DFQATT and SNEGSKA (reference sequence).